This T cell receptor beta chain derives from a study of tumor and adjacent non-tumor tissue in lung cancer. Concerning this clonotype: This sequence may be a read error, since a much larger clone differs from it by one base.

Three rounds of nested PCR, following a modified ARM-PCR protocol, produced the TCRbeta library. TCRdb analysed the multiplex PCR reads with MiXCR anew, one entry per CDR3 protein. Counted here are about 110,000 distinct CDR3 sequences, under 90% occurring once; the ten biggest clones make up 20% to 25%. This sample's RNA came from whole unsorted tissue. The sequencing input was lung tumor tissue. The receptor was isolated from a man in his 70s with non-small cell lung cancer.

In DNA, the CDR3 is TGCGCCAGCAGCACGACCGGGACAGGGAAGGAGCAGTACTTC. Its protein product is CASSTTGTGKEQYF. This chain joins TRBV5-1 and TRBJ2-7; 9 bases are a match to TRBD1. The trim removed 4 bases at V and 7 bases at J, leaving 9 bases unmatched. The CDR3 contains 14 residues. Germline V gene sequence: CDR1 SGHRS, CDR2 YFSETQ.